Here is one TCR beta chain with its context. The antigen remains undetermined. Since all of the isolated RNA was reverse transcribed, expressed TCRB transcripts were what got sequenced. The table came from immunoSEQ multiplex PCR; TCRdb's copy has only in-frame clones and leaves some out. The sample has about 160,000 clones; 50% to 70% are singletons. The data are from a study of beta chain features in type 1 diabetes. Study-wide findings and caveats: TCRB CDR3s were moderately but significantly shorter in Type 1 diabetes patients in all four CD4+ subsets.

The sample consisted of naive CD4+ T cells from blood. The TCR sequence derives from a young man with type 1 diabetes.

The CDR3 DNA sequence: TGCAGCGGAGCGGGGGAGGAGACCCAGTACTTC. Translation gives CSGAGEETQYF. This chain connects TRBV20-1 to TRBJ2-5; 8 bases agree with TRBD2. The CDR3 runs 11 residues. CDR1 is DFQATT, CDR2 SNEGSKA, per germline (reference sequence).